A single sample is the source of the 8 T cell receptor beta chains below, sequenced in a study of blood T cell repertoires in COVID-19. Libraries were prepared by immunoSEQ multiplex PCR; TCRdb keeps only in-frame clonotypes and omits some of them. The sample carries about 200,000 clones, roughly 81% recorded once. Material: peripheral blood. The origin of the receptors is a woman aged 80 or over with acute or convalescent COVID-19.

The chain has TRBV7-8 and TRBJ2-7; D ambiguous. V shed 3 bases and J shed 3 bases, with 21 bases lying between them. The CDR3 contains 17 residues. Germline V CDR1 and CDR2: SGHVS, FQNEAQ. The CDR3 DNA reads TGTGCCAGCAGCTTCCCCATTCAGGCCTACTCCGACTACGAGCAGTACTTC. Translated: CASSFPIQAYSDYEQYF.

The J gene is TRBJ1-1, the V gene TRBV29-1; D remains ambiguous. V gave up 0 bases and J gave up 5 bases, with 10 bases separating them. The CDR3 contains 13 residues. Germline CDR1 is SQVTM and CDR2 is ANQGSEA. This chain's CDR3 is CSVEEMSGTEAFF. CDR3 nucleotide sequence: TGCAGCGTTGAAGAGATGTCCGGGACTGAAGCTTTCTTT. The full variable domain, completed using reference TRBV29-1 and TRBJ1-1, is SAVISQKPSRDICQRGTSLTIQCQVDSQVTMMFWYRQQPGQSLTLIATANQGSEATYESGFVIDKFPISRPNLTFSTLTVSNMSPEDSSIYLCSVEEMSGTEAFFGQGTRLTVV.

CDR3 residues: CASSRLAGPYEQYF. The CDR3 DNA sequence: TGTGCCAGCAGTAGACTAGCGGGACCCTACGAGCAGTACTTC. The genes are TRBV5-5 and TRBJ2-7; 11 bases agree with TRBD2. There are 14 residues in the CDR3. The V and J ends lost 5 bases and 2 bases, in that order; junction bases with no gene match: 3. Per the germline V gene, CDR1 is SGHKS and CDR2 is YYEKEE (reference sequence).

The chain employs TRBV18 and TRBJ1-1; the match to TRBD1 covers 11 bases. CDR3 length: 15 amino acids. Trimming at V came to 6 bases and at J to 4 bases, leaving 7 bases not matched to a gene. Germline CDR1 and CDR2: KGHSH and LQKENI. CDR3 in DNA: TGTGCCAGCTCCTCCGGGACAGGGGGGATCACTGAAGCTTTCTTT. Encoded protein: CASSSGTGGITEAFF.

The CDR3 DNA sequence: TGTGCCAGCAGCCCCAGCGGGACCGGCACAGATACGCAGTATTTT. Protein: CASSPSGTGTDTQYF. The chain links TRBV7-8 to TRBJ2-3, with 7 positions matching TRBD2. V shed 5 bases and J 1 base; nucleotides not matched to a gene: 6. This CDR3 is 15 amino acids long. CDR1 and CDR2 (germline): SGHVS, FQNEAQ. Together with reference TRBV7-8 and TRBJ2-3, the CDR3 gives the full variable domain: GAGVSQSPRYKVAKRGQDVALRCDPISGHVSLFWYQQALGQGPEFLTYFQNEAQLDKSGLPSDRFFAERPEGSVSTLKIQRTQQEDSAVYLCASSPSGTGTDTQYFGPGTRLTVL.

The chain has TRBV28 and TRBJ1-2; no firm D call. CDR1 and CDR2 (germline): MDHEN, SYDVKM. Trimming shortened V by 7 bases and J by 6 bases, and 21 bases separated the two germline ends. The CDR3 contains 15 residues. DNA of the CDR3: TGTGCCAGCAAACGTCTGACCACTTCGGGAGATGGCTACACCTTC. It is translated as CASKRLTTSGDGYTF.

V and J are TRBV20-1 and TRBJ2-3; D call uncertain. Per germline, CDR1 DFQATT and CDR2 SNEGSKA (reference sequence). Trimming left V 5 bases short and J 4 bases short, with 16 bases between. This CDR3 comprises 14 residues. This CDR3 is CSAGGRGMSDTQYF. As DNA, the CDR3 is TGCAGTGCTGGTGGACGAGGAATGTCAGATACGCAGTATTTT.

The rearrangement joins TRBV6-5 to TRBJ2-5; 12 nucleotides match TRBD2. The germline CDR1 and CDR2 sequences are MNHEY and SVGAGI. The CDR3 covers 14 residues. V lost 7 bases to trimming and J lost 4 bases; unmatched junction nucleotides: 4. CDR3 coding DNA: TGTGCCAGCACCTTGGGACTAGCGGGAGAGACCCAGTACTTC. This gives the protein CASTLGLAGETQYF.